This T cell receptor (beta chain) was captured by sequencing in a study of OX40 agonist ivuxolimab in advanced cancers. The J segment lost 2 bases and the V segment lost 3 bases, leaving 5 bases of the junction unmatched. Germline CDR1 and CDR2: SEHNR and FQNEAQ (reference sequence). The CDR3 length is 15 residues. Libraries were prepared by immunoSEQ multiplex PCR; TCRdb keeps only in-frame clonotypes and omits some of them. The table includes about 27,000 clones, 85% to 90% detected once. This specimen consisted of CD4+ or CD8+ T cells sorted from blood, obtained in a trial of the OX40 agonist ivuxolimab. V usage is TRBV7-9 and J usage is TRBJ2-5; 8 bases line up with TRBD1. The source is an adult with an advanced solid tumor such as melanoma, head and neck, liver or kidney cancer. In DNA form, the CDR3 reads TGTGCCAGCAGCTTGACAGGGGTACTACAAGAGACCCAGTACTTC. It specifies CASSLTGVLQETQYF.